These 8 T cell receptor beta chains share one sample of origin, sequenced in a study of blood T cell repertoires in COVID-19. Sequencing used immunoSEQ multiplex PCR; TCRdb keeps in-frame clones, though not all of them. The sample has about 120,000 clones; 79% are singletons. The specimen sequenced was peripheral blood. Receptors originate from a man aged 35-49 years with active or convalescent COVID-19.

This clone has just a few counts. The chain carries TRBV19 and TRBJ1-5; 10 nucleotides align to TRBD1. The CDR3 runs 15 residues. V dropped 5 bases and J dropped 5; count of bases not matched to a gene: 6. CDR1 is LNHDA and CDR2 is SQIVND in the germline V gene (reference sequence). The DNA for the CDR3 is TGTGCCAGTAGTTCATGGACAGGGGGGGATCAGCCCCAGCATTTT. Its protein product is CASSSWTGGDQPQHF.

V is TRBV4-3 and J is TRBJ1-4, with D uncertain. Germline CDR1 and CDR2: LGHNA and YSLEER. V was pared by 4 bases and J by 3 bases, with 12 bases between. The CDR3 sequence is 15 residues long. CDR3 in amino acids: CASSPIGSPNEKLFF. The CDR3 DNA reads TGCGCCAGCAGCCCGATCGGGAGCCCTAATGAAAAACTGTTTTTT.

This sequence joins TRBV5-1 and TRBJ2-7; maybe TRBD1 (5 bases). The CDR3 loop spans 16 amino acids. The V gene lost 4 bases and the J gene lost 5 bases, with 22 bases spanning the gap. In germline, CDR1 is SGHRS, CDR2 YFSETQ. The CDR3 sequence: CASSPRQTQTTNEQYF. CDR3 coding DNA: TGCGCCAGCAGCCCTAGACAGACCCAGACAACAAACGAGCAGTACTTC.

The chain is built from TRBV19 and TRBJ1-2; 8 bases map to TRBD1. J lost 8 bases, V lost 5 bases, and 13 bases had no gene match. CDR3 length: 15 amino acids. Germline CDR1 and CDR2: LNHDA and SQIVND (reference sequence). The CDR3 reads CASSAGGQGARGYTF. The CDR3 bases are TGTGCCAGTAGTGCTGGGGGTCAGGGGGCGCGAGGCTACACCTTC. The full variable domain, its missing parts supplied by reference TRBV19 and TRBJ1-2, is DGGITQSPKYLFRKEGQNVTLSCEQNLNHDAMYWYRQDPGQGLRLIYYSQIVNDFQKGDIAEGYSVSREKKESFPLTVTSAQKNPTAFYLCASSAGGQGARGYTFGSGTRLTVV.

V and J are TRBV7-6 and TRBJ1-1; TRBD1 agrees at 10 bases. V was clipped by 5 bases and J by 7 bases; unmatched bases: 16. Germline V lookup: CDR1 SGHVS, CDR2 FNYEAQ. This CDR3 is 17 amino acids long. CDR3 DNA sequence: TGTGCCAGCAGCCCAACCGGGACAGGGGTTATTGGCCGTGAAGCTTTCTTT. This gives the protein CASSPTGTGVIGREAFF.

This clone was observed once. The V gene is TRBV4-1, the J gene TRBJ2-7; 8 bases align to TRBD2. In germline, CDR1 is MGHRA, CDR2 YSYEKL. V lost 1 base, J lost 5 bases, and 7 bases stayed unmatched. The CDR3 runs to 15 residues. In DNA, the CDR3 is TGCGCCAGCAGCCAAGCCGGGACTAGGTCTAACGAGCAGTACTTC. Translation gives CASSQAGTRSNEQYF.

The chain uses TRBV27 and TRBJ2-7, with a tentative D call TRBD1 (5 bases). Germline V gene data show CDR1 as MNHEY and CDR2 as SMNVEV (reference sequence). Trimming removed 2 bases from V and 3 bases from J, with 14 bases in between. CDR3 length equals 15 residues. CDR3 in DNA: TGTGCCAGCAGTTTAGGGGCGCCGGCGCACTACGAGCAGTACTTC. It translates to CASSLGAPAHYEQYF.

This chain joins TRBV7-9 and TRBJ1-2; D ambiguous. This CDR3 is built from 13 residues. Per the germline V gene, CDR1 is SEHNR and CDR2 is FQNEAQ (reference sequence). Trimming stripped 5 bases from V and 9 bases from J, with 16 bases between. The CDR3 DNA follows: TGTGCCAGCAGCCTCAGGTCCCGTGATAGCTACACCTTC. Protein: CASSLRSRDSYTF.